This T cell receptor (beta chain) is drawn from a study of T cells in Graves' hyperthyroidism and ophthalmopathy. Study results and caveats: The model forecast ophthalmopathy, anticipating it by a median about six months before onset. In the analysis, a 13 V-J model separated ophthalmopathy from stable hyperthyroidism.

Uncontrolled infection, other autoimmune disease, pregnancy or lactation excluded patients. TCR beta CDR3 sequences were amplified from RNA transcripts. Primed by the HTBI set, a first-round RT-PCR was run on the TCR CDR3. TCRdb redid the calling of the multiplex PCR reads with MiXCR, one entry per CDR3 protein. The sample has 550,000 to 800,000 distinct CDR3 sequences, about 15% seen once; the top ten hold over 7.5%. This clonotype was counted ten times or more. Its specificity is not known. This CDR3 is built from 15 residues. The germline CDR1 and CDR2 sequences are SGHRS and YFSETQ. The J segment lost 7 bases and the V segment lost 0 bases, leaving 2 bases of the junction unmatched.

The sequence was collected from a young man with Graves' hyperthyroidism. The chain employs TRBV5-1 and TRBJ2-1; 12 bases are a match to TRBD2. Sequencing input: blood. The CDR3 spells CASSLGGLAGNEQFF. CDR3 DNA: TGCGCCAGCAGCTTGGGGGGACTAGCGGGTAATGAGCAGTTCTTC. The full variable domain, rest sourced from reference TRBV5-1 and TRBJ2-1, is KAGVTQTPRYLIKTRGQQVTLSCSPISGHRSVSWYQQTPGQGLQFLFEYFSETQRNKGNFPGRFSGRQFSNSRSEMNVSTLELGDSALYLCASSLGGLAGNEQFFGPGTRLTVL.